One sample yielded the 23 T cell receptor beta chains listed below, sequenced in a study of blood T cell repertoires in COVID-19. The assay was immunoSEQ multiplex PCR, and TCRdb's table has in-frame clones only and misses some. The data hold over 100,000 clones, with roughly 85% observed a single time. Sequencing input: peripheral blood. These TCRs come from a man aged 35 to 55 with acute or convalescent COVID-19.

DNA of the CDR3: TGTGCCAGCAGTTCACAGGGGGCGCGGGGCTACACCTTC. As protein: CASSSQGARGYTF. The rearrangement uses TRBV6-6 and TRBJ1-2; 9 nucleotides align to TRBD1. V was pared by 4 bases and J by 8 bases, with 5 bases of the junction left unmatched. The CDR3 consists of 13 residues. Germline lookup yields CDR1 MNHNY and CDR2 SVGAGI (reference sequence).

Here the CDR3 DNA reads TGTGCCACCCGTGGTTGGGGAGAAGAGCAGTTCTTC. It is translated as CATRGWGEEQFF. V usage is TRBV15 and J usage is TRBJ2-1, with D perhaps matching TRBD2 (5 bases). The CDR3 is 12 residues long. Germline V gives CDR1 LNHNV, CDR2 YYDKDF (reference sequence). Trimming took 8 bases from V and 10 from J, leaving 15 bases between them.

Only a few counts were recorded for this clone. This chain uses TRBV5-1 with TRBJ2-3; TRBD1 matches at 12 bases. J was trimmed by 8 bases and V by 4 bases; bases with no gene match: 5. Germline CDR1 and CDR2: SGHRS and YFSETQ. The CDR3 covers 14 residues. The CDR3 sequence is CASSAGQGAGTQYF. In DNA, the CDR3 is TGCGCCAGCAGCGCGGGACAGGGGGCCGGTACGCAGTATTTT. The full variable domain, its missing parts supplied by reference TRBV5-1 and TRBJ2-3, is KAGVTQTPRYLIKTRGQQVTLSCSPISGHRSVSWYQQTPGQGLQFLFEYFSETQRNKGNFPGRFSGRQFSNSRSEMNVSTLELGDSALYLCASSAGQGAGTQYFGPGTRLTVL.

This chain connects TRBV5-6 to TRBJ2-2; TRBD1 aligns across 7 bases. Per the germline V gene, CDR1 is SGHDT and CDR2 is YYEEEE. V shed 0 bases and J 3 bases; nucleotides not matched to a gene: 11. The CDR3 length is 18 residues. The CDR3 DNA sequence: TGTGCCAGCAGCTTGGATATGGGACAGCCAATCGACACCGGGGAGCTGTTTTTT. This sequence encodes CASSLDMGQPIDTGELFF.

The CDR3 region has the DNA TGTGCCAGCAGCATTCGACAGGGTGGTGAAAAACTGTTTTTT. Protein sequence: CASSIRQGGEKLFF. J is TRBJ1-4 and V is TRBV7-9, with 7 bases matching TRBD1. The CDR3 length is 14 residues. CDR1 is SEHNR, CDR2 FQNEAQ, per germline (reference sequence). With 5 bases clipped from V and 7 bases from J, the junction kept 7 bases outside the gene matches. Complete variable domain (other parts from reference TRBV7-9 and TRBJ1-4): DTGVSQNPRHKITKRGQNVTFRCDPISEHNRLYWYRQTLGQGPEFLTYFQNEAQLEKSRLLSDRFSAERPKGSFSTLEIQRTEQGDSAMYLCASSIRQGGEKLFFGSGTQLSVL.

The chain recombines TRBV11-1 with TRBJ2-1; 7 bases are shared with TRBD2. The junction had 4 bases not matched to a gene; V was cut back by 1 base and J by 4 bases. The CDR3 runs 15 residues. Germline CDR1 and CDR2: SGHAT and FQDESV (reference sequence). In DNA form, the CDR3 reads TGTGCCAGCAGCTTAGGGCGGGAGTGGTACAATGAGCAGTTCTTC. This encodes CASSLGREWYNEQFF. Supplemented by reference TRBV11-1 and TRBJ2-1, the full variable domain reads EAEVAQSPRYKITEKSQAVAFWCDPISGHATLYWYRQILGQGPELLVQFQDESVVDDSQLPKDRFSAERLKGVDSTLKIQPAELGDSAMYLCASSLGREWYNEQFFGPGTRLTVL.

This clone was detected once. The CDR3 reads CASSLRDQPQHF. CDR3 coding DNA: TGTGCCAGCAGTTTACGAGATCAGCCCCAGCATTTT. The chain employs TRBV12-3 or TRBV12-4 and TRBJ1-5; no clear D gene. CDR3 length: 12 amino acids. The V gene lost 2 bases and the J gene lost 5 bases, with 4 bases spanning the gap.

The chain recombines TRBV19 with TRBJ1-1, with TRBD1 identical over 7 bases. This CDR3 is built from 19 residues. The germline gives CDR1 LNHDA, CDR2 SQIVND (reference sequence). The V and J ends lost 3 bases and 0 bases, in that order; junction bases with no gene match: 16. In DNA, the CDR3 is TGTGCCAGTAGTATGCCCTGGGACAGCCCCCGGCGGATGAACACTGAAGCTTTCTTT. This codes for CASSMPWDSPRRMNTEAFF.

This chain uses TRBV7-2 with TRBJ1-1, with D possibly being TRBD1 (6 bases). The CDR3 is 14 amino acids. Trimming took 6 bases from V and 7 from J, leaving 18 bases between them. The germline CDR1 and CDR2 sequences are SGHTA and FQGNSA. CDR3 sequence (DNA): TGTGCCAGCAGGAGGGGGGGGCAGACCTTTGAAGCTTTCTTT. Protein: CASRRGGQTFEAFF.

V is TRBV6-5 and J is TRBJ1-4; TRBD1 might be the D (6 bases). Germline lookup yields CDR1 MNHEY and CDR2 SVGAGI. The V end was cut by 5 bases, the J end by 5 bases, with 15 bases between. This CDR3 spans 15 amino acids. The CDR3: CASSRQRGGNEKLFF. The CDR3 DNA sequence: TGTGCCAGCAGTCGACAGCGTGGGGGCAATGAAAAACTGTTTTTT.

The chain employs TRBV15 and TRBJ1-3, with D unclear. The CDR3 totals 14 residues. Germline V gene lookup returns CDR1 LNHNV and CDR2 YYDKDF (reference sequence). V was cut by 0 bases and J by 3 bases, with 6 bases left in between. In DNA, the CDR3 is TGTGCCACCAGCAGAGATCGCAGTGGAAACACCATATATTTT. Translated, it gives CATSRDRSGNTIYF.

This chain joins TRBV29-1 and TRBJ2-1, with no clear D. CDR3 length equals 11 residues. Germline V lookup: CDR1 SQVTM, CDR2 ANQGSEA. Deletions cut 1 base from V and 8 bases from J, with 6 bases between. CDR3 DNA: TGCAGCGTTGAAGTCAGATATGAGCAGTTCTTC. Its protein product is CSVEVRYEQFF.

The genes are TRBV30 and TRBJ2-7, with a possible D match to TRBD2 (7 bases). The CDR3 contains 11 residues. Germline loops: CDR1 GTSNPN, CDR2 SVGIG (reference sequence). The germline V and J ends were trimmed by 5 bases and 7 bases, with 12 bases remaining between them. CDR3 residues: CAWDRRGEQYF. The CDR3 region has the DNA TGTGCCTGGGACAGGCGGGGGGAGCAGTACTTC.

The chain carries TRBV6-1 and TRBJ2-7, with 7 bases that match TRBD1. Trimming cost V 1 base and J 2 bases; bases outside gene matches: 2. CDR1 and CDR2 from the germline V gene are MNHNS and SASEGT. This CDR3 contains 14 residues. The CDR3 DNA reads TGTGCCAGCAGTGAAGGGACAGGTCCCTACGAGCAGTACTTC. Protein sequence: CASSEGTGPYEQYF.

V usage is TRBV7-9 and J usage is TRBJ2-3; tentative D call: TRBD2 (6 bases). Trimming left V 2 bases short and J 0 bases short, with 9 bases between. This CDR3 region has 15 residues. Looked up from germline, CDR1 is SEHNR and CDR2 is FQNEAQ (reference sequence). The chain's CDR3 is CASSLWDLSTDTQYF. The DNA of the CDR3 is TGTGCCAGCAGCTTATGGGACTTAAGCACAGATACGCAGTATTTT.

This clone was seen a single time. V usage is TRBV5-1 and J usage is TRBJ2-5; TRBD2 agrees at 11 bases. With V trimmed by 3 bases and J by 2 bases, 6 bases remained unmatched. CDR3 length equals 16 residues. In germline, CDR1 is SGHRS, CDR2 YFSETQ. CDR3 in DNA: TGCGCCAGCAGCTCTAGCGGGGGGACATTTCAAGAGACCCAGTACTTC. It specifies CASSSSGGTFQETQYF.

The rearrangement links TRBV18 to TRBJ1-4, with TRBD1 identical over 8 bases. CDR3 length equals 16 residues. Germline trimming cut 1 base from V and 4 bases from J; bases unmatched to any gene: 5. Germline V CDR1 and CDR2: KGHSH, LQKENI. The CDR3 DNA follows: TGTGCCAGCTCACCACGGCAGGGGGCTAATAATGAAAAACTGTTTTTT. Translating gives CASSPRQGANNEKLFF.

The chain uses TRBV11-2 and TRBJ2-2, with TRBD2 identical over 12 bases. Trimming cost V 4 bases and J 9 bases; bases outside gene matches: 6. Germline V gene lookup returns CDR1 SGHAT and CDR2 FQNNGV. The CDR3 is 15 amino acids. For the CDR3, the DNA is TGTGCCAGCAGCTCCCGACTAGCGGGAGTTAGGGAGCTGTTTTTT. Encoded protein: CASSSRLAGVRELFF.

The V call is TRBV5-1, the J call TRBJ1-5, with D unresolved. There are 13 residues in the CDR3. CDR1 SGHRS and CDR2 YFSETQ come from the germline V gene. The V and J ends lost 4 bases and 6 bases respectively, with 11 bases between them. This CDR3 reads CASSEGFGQPQHF. The CDR3 DNA is TGCGCCAGCAGCGAGGGATTTGGTCAGCCCCAGCATTTT. Complete variable domain (other parts from reference TRBV5-1 and TRBJ1-5): KAGVTQTPRYLIKTRGQQVTLSCSPISGHRSVSWYQQTPGQGLQFLFEYFSETQRNKGNFPGRFSGRQFSNSRSEMNVSTLELGDSALYLCASSEGFGQPQHFGDGTRLSIL.

This chain uses TRBV6-2 or TRBV6-3 with TRBJ2-5; 8 nucleotides align to TRBD1. The CDR3 spans 17 residues. Germline values: CDR1 MNHEY, CDR2 SVGEGT. V lost 4 bases, J lost 1 base, and 11 bases stayed unmatched. The CDR3 spells CASSFFLGQAAQETQYF. CDR3 nucleotides: TGTGCCAGCAGTTTCTTCCTGGGACAGGCCGCCCAAGAGACCCAGTACTTC.

The chain uses TRBV7-6 and TRBJ2-2; 10 bases line up with TRBD2. With V trimmed by 2 bases and J by 3 bases, 3 bases remained unmatched. CDR1 and CDR2 (germline): SGHVS, FNYEAQ. This CDR3 is 16 amino acids long. The chain's CDR3 is CASSLIAGGDTGELFF. CDR3 DNA: TGTGCCAGCAGCTTAATAGCGGGAGGTGACACCGGGGAGCTGTTTTTT.

This clone was recorded once. This sequence joins TRBV10-3 and TRBJ2-3; D perhaps matches TRBD1 (6 bases). CDR3 length: 17 amino acids. V lost 2 bases and J lost 5, with 20 bases in between. From germline, CDR1 is ENHRY and CDR2 SYGVKD. CDR3 nucleotides: TGTGCCATCAGTGAGCCGATGCTCCAACAGGGAAGAGATACGCAGTATTTT. Translating it yields CAISEPMLQQGRDTQYF.

This sequence joins TRBV6-2 or TRBV6-3 and TRBJ1-5; 8 bases agree with TRBD1. In germline, CDR1 is MNHEY, CDR2 SVGEGT. The J segment lost 0 bases and the V segment lost 2 bases, leaving 15 bases of the junction unmatched. The CDR3 contains 20 residues. CDR3 loop: CASSYGPTGDDFLSNQPQHF. The CDR3 DNA reads as TGTGCCAGCAGTTACGGGCCGACAGGGGACGATTTTCTTAGCAATCAGCCCCAGCATTTT.